This TCR beta chain was retrieved from a study of metastatic and nonmetastatic thyroid tumors. Per the study methods: To classify distant metastasis in papillary thyroid cancer, a model was built from CDR3 differences across clinicopathological groups. Through MiXCR, TCRdb re-clonotyped the PCR reads. TCRdb assigned the V and J calls; the authors' analysis was not used. This table holds tens of thousands of clones, approximately 30% found once. Each patient went into thyroid surgery without having received any treatment. V lost 0 bases, J lost 0 bases, and 12 bases stayed unmatched. This CDR3 has 20 amino acids. Many counts were recorded for this clone.

This chain links TRBV12-3 or TRBV12-4 with TRBJ2-2, with 8 bases identical to TRBD1. This TCR derives from a female donor with papillary thyroid cancer or a benign thyroid nodule (not recorded which). Some clones in this sample may be carry-over from other donors' samples. The sample comprised tumor tissue. As DNA, the CDR3 is TGTGCCAGCAGTTTAGCAAGGCAGGGGGCGATTTCCCCGAACACCGGGGAGCTGTTTTTT. Translation: CASSLARQGAISPNTGELFF.